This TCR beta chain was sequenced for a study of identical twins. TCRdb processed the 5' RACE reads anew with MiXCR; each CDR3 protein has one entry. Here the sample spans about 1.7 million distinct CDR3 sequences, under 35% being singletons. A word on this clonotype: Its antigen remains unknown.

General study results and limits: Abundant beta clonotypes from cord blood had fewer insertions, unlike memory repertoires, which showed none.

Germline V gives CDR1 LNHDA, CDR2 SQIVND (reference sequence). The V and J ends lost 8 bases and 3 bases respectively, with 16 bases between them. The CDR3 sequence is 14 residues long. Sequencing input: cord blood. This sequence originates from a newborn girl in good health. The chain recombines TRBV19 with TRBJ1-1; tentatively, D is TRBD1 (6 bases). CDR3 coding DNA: TGTGCCAGTTCCGATTGGGGGCGCGACACTGAAGCTTTCTTT. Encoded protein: CASSDWGRDTEAFF.